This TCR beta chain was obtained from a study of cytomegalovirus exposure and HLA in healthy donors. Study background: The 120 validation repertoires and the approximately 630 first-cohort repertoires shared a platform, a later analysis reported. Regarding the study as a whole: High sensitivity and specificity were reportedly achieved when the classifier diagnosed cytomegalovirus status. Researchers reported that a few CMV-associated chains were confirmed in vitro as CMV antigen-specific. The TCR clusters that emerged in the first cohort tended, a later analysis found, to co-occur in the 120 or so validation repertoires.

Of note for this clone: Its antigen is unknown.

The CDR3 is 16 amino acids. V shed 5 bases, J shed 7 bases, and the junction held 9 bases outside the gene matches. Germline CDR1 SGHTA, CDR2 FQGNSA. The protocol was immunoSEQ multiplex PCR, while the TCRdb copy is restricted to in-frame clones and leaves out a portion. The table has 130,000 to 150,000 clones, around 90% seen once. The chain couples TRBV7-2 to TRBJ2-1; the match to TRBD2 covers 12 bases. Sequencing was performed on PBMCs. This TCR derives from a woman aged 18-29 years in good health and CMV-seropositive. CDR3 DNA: TGTGCCAGCAGCCTCCTCCTAGCGGGGGGGCGGAATGAGCAGTTCTTC. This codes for CASSLLLAGGRNEQFF.